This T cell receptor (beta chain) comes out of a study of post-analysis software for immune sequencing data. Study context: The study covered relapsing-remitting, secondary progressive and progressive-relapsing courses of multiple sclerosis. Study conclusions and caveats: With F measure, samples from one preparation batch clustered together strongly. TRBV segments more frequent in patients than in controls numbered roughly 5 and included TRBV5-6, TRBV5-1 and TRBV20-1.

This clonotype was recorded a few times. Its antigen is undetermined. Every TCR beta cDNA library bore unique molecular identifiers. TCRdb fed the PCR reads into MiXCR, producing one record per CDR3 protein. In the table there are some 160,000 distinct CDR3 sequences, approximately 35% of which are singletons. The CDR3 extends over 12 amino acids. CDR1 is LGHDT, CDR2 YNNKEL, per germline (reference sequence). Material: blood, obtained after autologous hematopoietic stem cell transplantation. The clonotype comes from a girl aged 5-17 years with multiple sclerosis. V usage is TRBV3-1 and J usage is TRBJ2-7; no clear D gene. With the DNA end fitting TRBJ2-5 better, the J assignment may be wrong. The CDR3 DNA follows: TGTGCCAGCAGCCACTCCGAGGAGACCCAGTACTTC. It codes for CASSHSEETQYF.